This TCR beta chain was captured by sequencing in a study of HIV-infected patients and healthy controls. Notes on the study in general: Compared with healthy controls, HIV-infected patients showed less CDR3 sharing between individuals.

The repertoire came from unfractionated whole blood and reflected all unsorted peripheral T cells. Alpha and beta constant-region primers primed reverse transcription of around 500 ng RNA. Each of the alpha and beta chains got its own library through chain-specific third strand synthesis with indices. TCRdb called the 5' RACE reads again in MiXCR, with one record for every CDR3 protein. The sample lists about 17,000 distinct CDR3 sequences, around 10% occurring once. This clonotype has at least ten counts. Its antigen is not identified. V lost 0 bases and J lost 6; bases outside the gene matches: 12. This CDR3 is 18 amino acids long. Germline assignment: CDR1 MNHEY and CDR2 SMNVEV (reference sequence).

The TCR originated in an adult in good health. The source material was blood. The chain carries TRBV27 and TRBJ2-1, with TRBD2 matching 9 bases. In DNA, the CDR3 is TGTGCCAGCAGTTTATCGGGCAGGGGGGTAGCGGGAGTCAATGAGCAGTTCTTC. Residues: CASSLSGRGVAGVNEQFF.